This T cell receptor beta chain was identified during a study of T-cell memory formation after mild COVID-19. The CDR3 runs to 16 residues. Trimming left V 5 bases short and J 1 base short, with 18 bases between. The V gene's germline CDR1 is SGHRS and CDR2 YFSETQ. TCRalpha and TCRbeta libraries used 5'RACE with constant-segment primers and UMIs. One entry per CDR3 protein results from TCRdb running MiXCR on the 5' RACE reads. Of approximately 60,000 distinct CDR3 sequences in the sample, roughly 9.9% were seen once. The V gene is TRBV5-1, the J gene TRBJ1-1; maybe TRBD1 (6 bases). The sequence derives from a man between 18 and 29 years old who had mild COVID-19 (a few samples of this study predate the infection). Cell type and time point are not known. The source material was PBMCs or a T cell subset sorted from them (not recorded which). The CDR3 is CASRLVYRGRNTEAFF. The CDR3 nucleotides read TGCGCCAGCAGGCTGGTGTATAGGGGGAGGAACACTGAAGCTTTCTTT.